The rows below give T cell receptor beta chains drawn from one sample of a study of glioma-infiltrating T cells. From the multiplex PCR reads, TCRdb called clonotypes with MiXCR, one entry per CDR3 protein. The top ten hold roughly 20% of the sample, which has some 150,000 distinct CDR3 sequences, about two fifths seen once. Material for sequencing was glioma tissue, nonneoplastic brain tissue, or PBMCs (not recorded which). Receptors were obtained from a human donor with low-grade glioma or glioblastoma, undergoing nonglioma brain surgery, or in good health (not recorded which). Each CDR3 is given without its conserved first and last residue. Clone size is stated in some rows and not others, as once, few, many or a class when expanded.

15,TRBV27,many,ASSLFVDRTLNTEAF
11,TRBV4-2,NA,ASSRDRGNEQF
13,TRBV7-2,NA,ASSFLAASSYEQY
12,TRBV6-2/TRBV6-3,NA,ARLQGRSSYEQY
12,TRBV27,many,ASSTGLAGVSQY
12,TRBV7-2,NA,ASSPHAGADTQY
15,TRBV6-2/TRBV6-3,NA,ASSYAWDLPPYNEQF
10,TRBV7-2,NA,ASSFPSGGYT
12,TRBV18,NA,ASSPGRPKMAQH
14,TRBV27,few,ASSTTTGGAREKLF
11,TRBV27,NA,ASSFQRQGPQH
11,TRBV3-1,NA,ASSDGLNQPQH
17,TRBV4-3,NA,ASSQERWTGETIITPQH
13,TRBV20-1,few,SAIGRTLSNQPQH
13,TRBV20-1,NA,SAPRLAGDSDTQY
12,TRBV6-1,few,ASRNGGAPAEAF
12,TRBV27,few,ASTPRGIASEQF
12,TRBV7-9,NA,ASSFQARPETQY
10,TRBV7-9,NA,ASSSWDEKLF
9,TRBV11-1,NA,ASSLDREQY
12,TRBV6-2/TRBV6-3,NA,ASSYSVREQPQH
15,TRBV27,NA,ASSLASSDNHPYEQY
14,TRBV6-4,NA,ASSEGAGGMADTQY
12,TRBV15,NA,ATRTSGRGVEQY
15,TRBV5-5,NA,ARSLQAAGSGANVLT
11,TRBV6-1,many,ASTRTGAYEQY
13,TRBV7-2,once,ASSLVGGAGHEQY
12,TRBV20-1,NA,SAGGQYLTYEQY
10,TRBV7-2,NA,ASSLFGREQY
11,TRBV7-6,once,ASSSRGTGELF
11,TRBV3-1,NA,ASSLGTSGTQY
9,TRBV28,many,ASSFGNTQY
15,TRBV6-2/TRBV6-3,few,ASSYSSGASSYNEQF
11,TRBV7-9,once,ASSLAYQDEEF
14,TRBV25-1,NA,ASSESRGRRYSGYT
13,TRBV7-2,once,ASSLWVAGYYEQY